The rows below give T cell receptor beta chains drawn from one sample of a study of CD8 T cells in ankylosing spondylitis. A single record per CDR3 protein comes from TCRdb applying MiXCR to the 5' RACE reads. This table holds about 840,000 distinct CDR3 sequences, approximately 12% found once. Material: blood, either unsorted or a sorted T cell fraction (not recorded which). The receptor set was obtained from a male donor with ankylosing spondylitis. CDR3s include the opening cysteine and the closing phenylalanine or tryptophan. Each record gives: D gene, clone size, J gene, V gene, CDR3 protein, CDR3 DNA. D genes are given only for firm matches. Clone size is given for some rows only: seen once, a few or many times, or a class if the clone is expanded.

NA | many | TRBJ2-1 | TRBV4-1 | CASSRMGGNSYNEQFF | TGCGCCAGCAGCCGGATGGGGGGAAACTCCTACAATGAGCAGTTCTTC
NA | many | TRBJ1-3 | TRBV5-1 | CASSLRPDRWTANPTGNTIYF | TGCGCCAGCAGCTTGCGTCCTGACCGGTGGACAGCCAATCCTACTGGAAACACCATATATTTT
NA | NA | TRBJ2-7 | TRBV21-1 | CASSPVRSTSGLYEQYF | TGTGCCAGCAGCCCAGTAAGGAGTACTAGCGGACTTTACGAGCAGTACTTC
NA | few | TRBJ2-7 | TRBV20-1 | CSANREPYEQYF | TGCAGTGCTAACAGGGAGCCCTACGAGCAGTACTTC
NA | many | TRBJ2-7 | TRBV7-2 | CASSLLDGASYEQYF | TGTGCCAGCAGCTTACTCGACGGGGCCTCCTACGAGCAGTACTTC
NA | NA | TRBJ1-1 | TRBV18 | CASSPLGVDGTEAFF | TGTGCCAGCTCACCACTGGGTGTAGATGGAACTGAAGCTTTCTTT
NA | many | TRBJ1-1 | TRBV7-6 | CASSPIGYTEAFF | TGTGCCAGCAGCCCGATAGGATACACTGAAGCTTTCTTT
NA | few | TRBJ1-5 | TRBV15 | CATSRATGRNQPQHF | TGTGCCACCAGCAGAGCTACAGGCCGGAATCAGCCCCAGCATTTT
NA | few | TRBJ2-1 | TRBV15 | CATSRVGDANEQFF | TGTGCCACCAGCAGAGTAGGGGATGCCAATGAGCAGTTCTTC
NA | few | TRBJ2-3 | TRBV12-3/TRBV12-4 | CASTLRLVSTDTQYF | TGTGCCAGCACCCTTCGACTAGTTAGCACAGATACGCAGTATTTT
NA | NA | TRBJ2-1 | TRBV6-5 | CASSYPGGVEQFF | TGTGCCAGCAGTTACCCAGGGGGGGTTGAGCAGTTCTTC
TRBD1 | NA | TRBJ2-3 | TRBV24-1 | CATSDLRQGASTDTQYF | TGTGCCACCAGTGATTTGCGACAGGGGGCCAGCACAGATACGCAGTATTTT
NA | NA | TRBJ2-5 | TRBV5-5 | CASRNWGTQYF | TGTGCCAGCAGGAACTGGGGGACCCAGTACTTC
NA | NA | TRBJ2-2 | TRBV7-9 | CASSFYRSGELFF | TGTGCCAGCAGCTTTTATCGTTCCGGGGAGCTGTTTTTT
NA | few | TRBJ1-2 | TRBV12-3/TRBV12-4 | CASSSTLGGIWSYGYTF | TGTGCCAGCAGTTCGACACTCGGGGGAATTTGGAGTTATGGCTACACCTTC
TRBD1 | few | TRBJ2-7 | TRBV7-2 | CASSLRVDRFYYEQYF | TGTGCCAGCAGCTTACGGGTGGACAGGTTTTACTACGAGCAGTACTTC
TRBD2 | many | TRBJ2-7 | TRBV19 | CASSISGGRTYEQYF | TGTGCCAGTAGTATCTCCGGGGGGAGGACCTACGAGCAGTACTTC
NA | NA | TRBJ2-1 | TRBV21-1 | CASSVPGRNEQFF | TGTGCCAGCAGCGTCCCGGGTAGGAATGAGCAGTTCTTC
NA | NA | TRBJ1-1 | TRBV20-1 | CSASAPGGSTEAFF | TGCAGTGCTAGCGCTCCAGGAGGGAGCACTGAAGCTTTCTTT
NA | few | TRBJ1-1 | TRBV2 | CASSFGRGSTEAFF | TGTGCCAGCAGTTTCGGTCGGGGGAGCACTGAAGCTTTCTTT
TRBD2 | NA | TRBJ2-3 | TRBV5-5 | CASSPSGGPLPTQYF | TGTGCCAGCAGCCCTAGCGGGGGCCCCCTTCCTACGCAGTATTTT
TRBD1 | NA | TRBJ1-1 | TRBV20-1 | CSARDRDRVRTEAFF | TGCAGTGCTAGGGACAGGGACCGAGTGCGTACTGAAGCTTTCTTT
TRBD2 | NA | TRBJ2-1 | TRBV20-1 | CSAGSGTSGRDNEQFF | TGCAGTGCTGGGTCCGGGACTAGCGGGAGGGATAATGAGCAGTTCTTC
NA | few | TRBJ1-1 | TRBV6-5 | CASSYPGEATEAFF | TGTGCCAGCAGTTACCCGGGGGAGGCCACTGAAGCTTTCTTT
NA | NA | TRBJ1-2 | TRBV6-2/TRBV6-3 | CASSGEYGYTF | TGTGCCAGTTCGGGTGAATATGGCTACACCTTC
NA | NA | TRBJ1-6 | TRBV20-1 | CSALRATSSPLHF | TGCAGTGCCCTTCGGGCGACCAGCTCACCCCTCCACTTT
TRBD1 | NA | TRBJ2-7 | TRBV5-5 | CASSPRTGGGGQYF | TGTGCCAGCAGCCCGCGGACAGGGGGCGGAGGGCAGTACTTC
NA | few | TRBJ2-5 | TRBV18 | CASSPRGVSNFQTQYF | TGTGCCAGCTCACCCCGAGGGGTATCGAATTTCCAGACCCAGTACTTC
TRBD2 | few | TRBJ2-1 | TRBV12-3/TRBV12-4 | CASSSLGSGLGYNEQFF | TGTGCCAGCAGTTCCTTGGGTAGCGGGTTGGGGTACAATGAGCAGTTCTTC
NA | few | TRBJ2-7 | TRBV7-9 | CASSPLTGLLYEQYF | TGTGCCAGCAGCCCTCTGACAGGTCTACTCTACGAGCAGTACTTC
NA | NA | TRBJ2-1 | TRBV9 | CASSPQTSGHEQFF | TGTGCCAGCAGCCCTCAGACCTCTGGGCATGAGCAGTTCTTC
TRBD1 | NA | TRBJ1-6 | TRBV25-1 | CASSGTGTGGARTPLHF | TGTGCCAGCAGTGGTACCGGGACAGGGGGTGCGAGGACACCCCTCCACTTT
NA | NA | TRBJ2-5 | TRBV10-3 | CAISESTGHQYF | TGTGCCATCAGTGAGTCGACGGGACACCAGTACTTC
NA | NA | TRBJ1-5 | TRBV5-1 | CASSPEGSLYQPQHF | TGCGCCAGCAGCCCCGAGGGGTCCCTATATCAGCCCCAGCATTTT
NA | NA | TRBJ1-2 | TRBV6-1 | CASSASPANYGYTF | TGTGCCAGCAGTGCCTCCCCGGCAAACTATGGCTACACCTTC
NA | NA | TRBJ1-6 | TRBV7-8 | CASSLKGLGSPLHF | TGTGCCAGCAGCTTAAAAGGGTTAGGTTCACCCCTCCACTTT
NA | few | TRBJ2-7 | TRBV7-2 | CASSLTGPGDEQYF | TGTGCCAGCAGCTTAACGGGGCCAGGCGACGAGCAGTACTTC
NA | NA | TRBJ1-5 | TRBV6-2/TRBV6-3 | CASSPWGGVTQPQHF | TGTGCCAGCAGTCCCTGGGGGGGGGTCACACAGCCCCAGCATTTT
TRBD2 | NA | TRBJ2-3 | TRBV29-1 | CSILAGESDTQYF | TGCAGCATCCTAGCGGGAGAATCAGATACGCAGTATTTT
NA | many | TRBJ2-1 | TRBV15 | CATSRYRQSSYNEQFF | TGTGCCACCAGCCGCTACAGACAGTCCTCCTACAATGAGCAGTTCTTC
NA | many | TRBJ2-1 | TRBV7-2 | CASSFAGYEQFF | TGTGCCAGCAGCTTCGCAGGGTATGAGCAGTTCTTC
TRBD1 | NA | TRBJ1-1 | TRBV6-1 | CASNPRGGGNTEAFF | TGTGCCAGCAACCCCCGGGGAGGGGGCAACACTGAAGCTTTCTTT
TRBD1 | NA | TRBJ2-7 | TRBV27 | CASSWDRVSEQYF | TGTGCCAGCAGTTGGGACAGGGTCAGCGAGCAGTACTTC
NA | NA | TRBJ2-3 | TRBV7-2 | CASSLRLATTDTQYF | TGTGCCAGCAGCTTAAGGCTAGCGACCACAGATACGCAGTATTTT